The clone carrying this T cell receptor beta chain was observed a handful of times. Original processing methods: Amplified reference gene primers provided the basis for estimating nucleated cell counts. Only in-frame clones appear in the TCRdb table, and some are missing; sequencing was by immunoSEQ multiplex PCR. V, J and clone size are taken as reported in that table, and D and trimming were inferred from the DNA itself. The table includes hundreds of thousands of clones, more than 70% detected once. The data derive from a study of blood T cell repertoires in COVID-19. Overall study: Spain, Italy and the United States supplied samples that represented acute and convalescent COVID-19. T cells, B-cell-depleted T cells, or PBMCs provided the cDNA or gDNA that served as material.

The CDR3 runs 15 residues. Germline V gene lookup returns CDR1 LGHDT and CDR2 YNNKEL (reference sequence). Trimming took 5 bases from V and 0 from J; bases not matched to a gene: 6. Followed longitudinally, the Seattle patients had been enrolled during active infection. This clonotype was obtained from a woman aged 60-75 years with COVID-19, enrolled during active disease. Sequencing used peripheral blood. The rearrangement joins TRBV3-1 (or the pseudogene TRBV3-2) to TRBJ1-2; TRBD1 matches 7 bases. The CDR3 loop reads CASSGRDRANYGYTF. As DNA, the CDR3 is TGTGCCAGCAGCGGCCGGGACAGAGCTAACTATGGCTACACCTTC.